Following are 32 T cell receptor beta chains from one sample sequenced in a study of blood T cell repertoires in COVID-19. Produced via immunoSEQ multiplex PCR; TCRdb's table is partial and in-frame only. The sample lists tens of thousands of clones, approximately 90% occurring once. The source material was peripheral blood. The source of these receptors is a human donor with active COVID-19. The donor label of this sample is uncertain.

The chain uses TRBV7-8 and TRBJ1-2; TRBD1 is a possible D gene (5 bases). V gave up 2 bases and J gave up 1 base, with 11 bases separating them. The CDR3 is made up of 15 amino acids. The germline CDR1 and CDR2 sequences are SGHVS and FQNEAQ. The CDR3 DNA reads as TGTGCCAGCAGCTTACAGGGTGCGGTTAACTATGGCTACACCTTC. Translated, it gives CASSLQGAVNYGYTF.

The J gene is TRBJ2-5, the V gene TRBV5-5; 11 positions agree with TRBD2. Germline V gene data show CDR1 as SGHKS and CDR2 as YYEKEE (reference sequence). Trimming at V came to 4 bases and at J to 5 bases, leaving 7 bases not matched to a gene. The CDR3 is 15 amino acids. The CDR3 bases are TGTGCCAGCAGCAGGGGACTAGCGGAGCGGGAGACCCAGTACTTC. Its protein is CASSRGLAERETQYF.

This clone occurred a few times. This chain joins TRBV2 and TRBJ1-2; D is ambiguous. Trimming took off 6 bases at V and 10 bases at J, with 15 bases between the two ends. Looked up from germline, CDR1 is SNHLY and CDR2 is FYNNEI. The CDR3 runs 12 residues. The CDR3 reads CASRNTQIIYTF. DNA of the CDR3: TGTGCCAGCAGAAACACCCAGATCATCTACACCTTC.

This rearrangement joins TRBV2 to TRBJ1-2; D may be TRBD1 (5 bases). Trimming removed 7 bases at V and 4 bases at J, with 10 bases between. Germline CDR1 SNHLY, CDR2 FYNNEI. The CDR3 loop spans 12 amino acids. CDR3 protein: CASTGGSYGYTF. Written as DNA, the CDR3 is TGTGCCAGCACCGGGGGAAGCTATGGCTACACCTTC.

The chain couples TRBV7-9 to TRBJ2-3; TRBD2 agrees at 8 bases. Germline assignment: CDR1 SEHNR and CDR2 FQNEAQ (reference sequence). The CDR3 sequence is 15 residues long. J gave up 3 bases and V 6 bases, and 8 bases lay outside the gene matches. CDR3 sequence reads: CASRFTSGVTDTQYF. For the CDR3, the DNA is TGTGCCAGCAGATTCACTAGCGGAGTGACAGATACGCAGTATTTT.

This clone was found a few times. The V and J genes are TRBV3-1 (or the pseudogene TRBV3-2) and TRBJ2-7; 7 bases map to TRBD2. V was pared by 4 bases and J by 3 bases, with 3 bases of the junction left unmatched. The CDR3 has 13 residues. In germline, CDR1 is LGHDT, CDR2 YNNKEL (reference sequence). In DNA form, the CDR3 reads TGTGCCAGCAGCCGCGTAGCGGGCTACGAGCAGTACTTC. It specifies CASSRVAGYEQYF.

J is TRBJ1-5 and V is TRBV19; the D is unclear. V lost 3 bases and J 3 bases, leaving 15 bases between the germline ends. This CDR3 has 16 amino acids. Germline V lookup: CDR1 LNHDA, CDR2 SQIVND (reference sequence). The CDR3 here is CASSIPRGHLNQPQHF. The CDR3 nucleotides are TGTGCCAGTAGTATCCCGCGGGGTCACCTCAATCAGCCCCAGCATTTT.

The genes are TRBV11-2 and TRBJ2-7, with TRBD2 identical over 7 bases. J lost 3 bases, V lost 5 bases, and 10 bases had no gene match. The CDR3 length is 15 residues. CDR1 and CDR2 from the germline V gene are SGHAT and FQNNGV. CDR3 residues: CASSPSRGSFYEQYF. CDR3 sequence (DNA): TGTGCCAGCAGCCCCTCCCGCGGGAGTTTCTACGAGCAGTACTTC.

V gene TRBV24-1 combines with J gene TRBJ2-4; no firm D call. V shed 1 base and J shed 5 bases, with 8 bases lying between them. The CDR3 has 14 residues. CDR1 is KGHDR and CDR2 is SFDVKD in the germline V gene. The CDR3 region is CATSDLRSENIQYF. In DNA, the CDR3 is TGTGCCACCAGTGATTTACGGAGCGAAAACATTCAGTACTTC.

Written as DNA, the CDR3 is TGTGCCAGCAGTTTGGGGACAGGCCGAGACAATCAGCCCCAGCATTTT. It specifies CASSLGTGRDNQPQHF. The chain links TRBV28 to TRBJ1-5; 8 nucleotides align to TRBD1. V gave up 3 bases and J gave up 3 bases; unmatched junction bases: 7. The germline CDR1 and CDR2 sequences are MDHEN and SYDVKM. This CDR3 spans 16 amino acids.

This sequence joins TRBV6-4 and TRBJ2-6; D is perhaps TRBD2 (6 bases). V was trimmed by 0 bases and J by 0 bases, leaving 6 bases between them. The germline V gene encodes CDR1 MRHNA and CDR2 SNTAGT. The CDR3 runs to 16 residues. CDR3 in DNA: TGTGCCAGCAGTGACTCGGGGGGCTCTGGGGCCAACGTCCTGACTTTC. Translating it yields CASSDSGGSGANVLTF.

The chain combines TRBV6-1 with TRBJ2-7; 10 nucleotides line up with TRBD1. The J segment lost 3 bases and the V segment lost 3 bases, leaving 8 bases of the junction unmatched. Germline V gene data show CDR1 as MNHNS and CDR2 as SASEGT. The CDR3 runs 16 residues. The CDR3 here is CASSDWFRDRGYEQYF. The CDR3 nucleotides are TGTGCCAGCAGTGACTGGTTTCGGGACAGGGGCTACGAGCAGTACTTC.

The chain's CDR3 is CASSLGTAGEQFF. The CDR3 DNA sequence: TGTGCCAGCAGTTTGGGTACAGCGGGAGAGCAGTTCTTC. The gene calls are TRBV28 and TRBJ2-1, with TRBD2 identical over 7 bases. Germline V gene lookup returns CDR1 MDHEN and CDR2 SYDVKM. The CDR3 spans 13 residues. Losses at the gene ends were 3 bases for V and 10 bases for J; bases not matched to a gene: 6.

This CDR3 reads CASSFRISGGTKDTQYF. In DNA form, the CDR3 reads TGTGCCAGCAGCTTTAGAATAAGCGGGGGGACTAAAGATACGCAGTATTTT. The chain has TRBV7-2 and TRBJ2-3; TRBD2 matches at 9 bases. With V trimmed by 3 bases and J by 5 bases, 12 bases remained unmatched. Looked up from germline, CDR1 is SGHTA and CDR2 is FQGNSA. The length of the CDR3 is 17 residues.

The chain has TRBV7-3 and TRBJ2-5; D possibly corresponds to TRBD1 (6 bases). The ends were cut back, 2 bases at V and 2 bases at J, with 15 bases in the middle. The germline V gene has CDR1 SGHTA and CDR2 FQGTGA. The CDR3 runs to 16 residues. The CDR3 here is CASSLGLQGHQETQYF. The DNA of the CDR3 is TGTGCCAGCAGCTTAGGTTTACAGGGCCATCAAGAGACCCAGTACTTC.

The genes are TRBV3-1 (or the pseudogene TRBV3-2) and TRBJ1-6; TRBD1 aligns across 7 bases. The CDR3 runs 13 residues. Germline loops: CDR1 LGHDT, CDR2 YNNKEL (reference sequence). V was clipped by 4 bases and J by 10 bases; unmatched bases: 4. The CDR3 is CASSPDRVSPLHF. The CDR3 DNA sequence: TGTGCCAGCAGCCCCGACAGGGTCTCACCCCTCCACTTT.

The V and J genes are TRBV9 and TRBJ2-7; weak D call: TRBD2 (5 bases). V lost 4 bases, J lost 0 bases, and 8 bases lay in between. This CDR3 region has 13 residues. CDR1 and CDR2 from the germline V gene are SGDLS and YYNGEE. The CDR3 is CASSRGSSYEQYF. DNA of the CDR3: TGTGCCAGCAGCCGCGGGTCCTCCTACGAGCAGTACTTC.

CDR3 sequence: CAWRPQGRGETQYF. In DNA, the CDR3 is TGTGCCTGGAGACCACAGGGGCGAGGGGAGACCCAGTACTTC. The chain is built from TRBV30 and TRBJ2-5; TRBD1 aligns across 7 bases. Germline lookup yields CDR1 GTSNPN and CDR2 SVGIG (reference sequence). V gave up 3 bases and J gave up 5 bases; unmatched junction bases: 9. The CDR3 is 14 residues long. The complete variable domain, with remaining parts taken from reference TRBV30 and TRBJ2-5, reads SQTIHQWPATLVQPVGSPLSLECTVEGTSNPNLYWYRQAAGRGLQLLFYSVGIGQISSEVPQNLSASRPQDRQFILSSKKLLLSDSGFYLCAWRPQGRGETQYFGPGTRLLVL.

This rearrangement joins TRBV10-3 to TRBJ1-5; no clear D. Deletions cut 3 bases from V and 3 bases from J, with 21 bases between. The CDR3 consists of 18 residues. Germline V gives CDR1 ENHRY, CDR2 SYGVKD. CDR3 nucleotide sequence: TGTGCCATCAGTGACCTGAAAGGCGGAGGGCGGTTCAATCAGCCCCAGCATTTT. It codes for CAISDLKGGGRFNQPQHF.

The chain is built from TRBV11-3 and TRBJ2-5; unclear D gene. The CDR3 runs to 12 residues. Germline CDR1 SGHNT, CDR2 YENEEA. Deletions cut 5 bases from V and 3 bases from J, with 7 bases between. The CDR3 reads CASSTYEETQYF. Here the CDR3 DNA reads TGTGCCAGCAGCACTTACGAAGAGACCCAGTACTTC.

The chain carries TRBV30 and TRBJ1-2; 7 positions agree with TRBD1. Trimming at V came to 3 bases and at J to 3 bases, leaving 1 base not matched to a gene. The germline V gene has CDR1 GTSNPN and CDR2 SVGIG (reference sequence). The CDR3 contains 12 residues. The CDR3 sequence is CAWRTGYYGYTF. The CDR3 DNA is TGTGCCTGGAGGACAGGGTACTATGGCTACACCTTC.

The V and J genes are TRBV2 and TRBJ2-7; no firm D call. Germline V lookup: CDR1 SNHLY, CDR2 FYNNEI. The V end lost 6 bases, the J end lost 3 bases, and 3 bases lay between the germline ends. The CDR3 totals 10 residues. CDR3 sequence: CASSLYEQYF. The CDR3 DNA reads as TGTGCCAGCAGCCTCTACGAGCAGTACTTC.

This clone was counted between two and nine times. The chain is built from TRBV3-1 (or the pseudogene TRBV3-2) and TRBJ2-7, with TRBD1 as a possible D gene (6 bases). Trimming took off 4 bases at V and 3 bases at J, with 10 bases between the two ends. This CDR3 has 13 amino acids. Germline-derived CDR1 and CDR2 are LGHDT and YNNKEL (reference sequence). In DNA, the CDR3 is TGTGCCAGCAGCCCACAGGGAATCTACGAGCAGTACTTC. Its protein product is CASSPQGIYEQYF.

This chain links TRBV5-4 with TRBJ2-5; 10 bases are shared with TRBD2. This CDR3 spans 15 amino acids. V shed 5 bases, J shed 5 bases, and the junction held 9 bases outside the gene matches. Germline CDR1 and CDR2: SGHNT and YYREEE (reference sequence). The CDR3 reads CASRPGSSGRETQYF. In DNA, the CDR3 is TGTGCCAGCAGGCCCGGAAGTAGCGGGAGGGAGACCCAGTACTTC.

The V call is TRBV7-2, the J call TRBJ2-7; 11 bases match TRBD1. The CDR3 totals 15 residues. CDR1 is SGHTA, CDR2 FQGNSA, per germline. J lost 1 base, V lost 5 bases, and 4 bases had no gene match. The DNA for the CDR3 is TGTGCCAGCAGCACGGACAGGGGGCGTTCCTACGAGCAGTACTTC. Amino acids: CASSTDRGRSYEQYF. Variable domain in full (rest from reference TRBV7-2 and TRBJ2-7): GAGVSQSPSNKVTEKGKDVELRCDPISGHTALYWYRQSLGQGLEFLIYFQGNSAPDKSGLPSDRFSAERTGGSVSTLTIQRTQQEDSAVYLCASSTDRGRSYEQYFGPGTRLTVT.

The CDR3 region has the DNA TGCGCCAGCAGTGCACGGGGGGAATCGGGAGGGCCTGGGGAGCAGTTCTTC. Translating gives CASSARGESGGPGEQFF. J is TRBJ2-1 and V is TRBV10-2; 8 bases line up with TRBD2. V lost 4 bases to trimming and J lost 10 bases; unmatched junction nucleotides: 18. Germline CDR1 is WSHSY and CDR2 is SAAADI. The CDR3 loop spans 17 amino acids.

The chain employs TRBV28 and TRBJ2-7; 9 nucleotides align to TRBD2. V lost 0 bases and J lost 0; bases outside the gene matches: 3. The CDR3 spans 16 residues. In germline, CDR1 is MDHEN, CDR2 SYDVKM. CDR3 protein: CASSLWAGGGSYEQYF. The CDR3 DNA follows: TGTGCCAGCAGTTTATGGGCGGGAGGGGGCTCCTACGAGCAGTACTTC.

In its sample, this clone was seen once. The gene calls are TRBV5-1 and TRBJ1-1; the D gene is possibly TRBD1 (6 bases). The CDR3 totals 14 residues. Germline assignment: CDR1 SGHRS and CDR2 YFSETQ. The ends were cut back, 0 bases at V and 3 bases at J, with 9 bases in the middle. The CDR3: CASSLGGQYTEAFF. The CDR3 DNA sequence: TGCGCCAGCAGCTTGGGAGGACAGTACACTGAAGCTTTCTTT.

This clone was picked up a small number of times. This rearrangement joins TRBV28 to TRBJ2-7, with D possibly being TRBD1 (5 bases). V shed 4 bases and J shed 4 bases, with 11 bases lying between them. CDR1 and CDR2 (germline): MDHEN, SYDVKM. The CDR3 totals 13 residues. DNA of the CDR3: TGTGCCAGCAGTTCCCGAGACAGATACGAGCAGTACTTC. Translation: CASSSRDRYEQYF.

J is TRBJ2-3 and V is TRBV7-2, with TRBD2 matching 10 bases. Looked up from germline, CDR1 is SGHTA and CDR2 is FQGNSA. V was pared by 2 bases and J by 2 bases, with 4 bases of the junction left unmatched. This CDR3 spans 16 amino acids. As DNA, the CDR3 is TGTGCCAGCAGCTTATTAGCGGGGGGCCCCACAGATACGCAGTATTTT. Its translation is CASSLLAGGPTDTQYF.

The chain joins TRBV2 to TRBJ1-4; 7 bases are a match to TRBD1. The J segment lost 6 bases and the V segment lost 3 bases, leaving 4 bases of the junction unmatched. The CDR3 is 14 residues long. Germline V gene sequence: CDR1 SNHLY, CDR2 FYNNEI. CDR3 loop: CASSETGRYEKLFF. For the CDR3, the DNA is TGTGCCAGCAGTGAGACAGGGCGCTATGAAAAACTGTTTTTT. The variable domain in full, with the rest retrieved from reference TRBV2 and TRBJ1-4, is EPEVTQTPSHQVTQMGQEVILRCVPISNHLYFYWYRQILGQKVEFLVSFYNNEISEKSEIFDDQFSVERPDGSNFTLKIRSTKLEDSAMYFCASSETGRYEKLFFGSGTQLSVL.

The rearrangement joins TRBV30 to TRBJ2-7, with TRBD1 matching 7 bases. The J segment lost 7 bases and the V segment lost 3 bases, leaving 9 bases of the junction unmatched. The germline gives CDR1 GTSNPN, CDR2 SVGIG (reference sequence). The CDR3 sequence is 13 residues long. The CDR3 DNA reads as TGTGCCTGGAGAAGGGGGCCCCCTGAAGAGCAGTACTTC. Translating it yields CAWRRGPPEEQYF.